This passage covers 16 T cell receptor beta chains from one sample sequenced in a study of blood T cell repertoires in COVID-19. Profiled with immunoSEQ multiplex PCR; TCRdb holds only in-frame clones, not every one. The table has 27,000 or so clones, 70% to 85% seen once. The sequencing input was peripheral blood. All receptors derive from a man at least 80 years old with active or convalescent COVID-19.

The chain joins TRBV3-1 (or the pseudogene TRBV3-2) to TRBJ1-5, with a weak D call TRBD1 (5 bases). There are 17 residues in the CDR3. V lost 1 base and J 0 bases, leaving 13 bases between the germline ends. Germline assignment: CDR1 LGHDT and CDR2 YNNKEL (reference sequence). The CDR3 sequence is CASSQGRQLYSNQPQHF. Here the CDR3 DNA reads TGTGCCAGCAGCCAAGGTCGACAGCTCTATAGCAATCAGCCCCAGCATTTT.

The rearrangement uses TRBV2 and TRBJ2-5, with 11 bases identical to TRBD1. Germline V gene data show CDR1 as SNHLY and CDR2 as FYNNEI. There are 15 residues in the CDR3. Trimming removed 2 bases from V and 5 bases from J; junction bases left unmatched: 4. The CDR3 sequence is CASSELGQGAETQYF. The CDR3 bases are TGTGCCAGCAGTGAACTTGGACAGGGGGCGGAGACCCAGTACTTC.

V gene TRBV6-5 combines with J gene TRBJ1-1; D is undetermined. Germline lookup yields CDR1 MNHEY and CDR2 SVGAGI. This CDR3 is 14 amino acids long. V gave up 4 bases and J gave up 0 bases, with 9 bases separating them. The CDR3 DNA reads as TGTGCCAGCAGTTTTTCCGGGGTGAACACTGAAGCTTTCTTT. It specifies CASSFSGVNTEAFF.

V gene TRBV9 combines with J gene TRBJ2-4, with 9 positions matching TRBD2. This CDR3 has 13 amino acids. The V gene end was trimmed by 3 bases and the J gene end by 6 bases; junction bases not matched to a gene: 1. Germline V lookup: CDR1 SGDLS, CDR2 YYNGEE. CDR3 residues: CASSGSGGNIQYF. The CDR3 DNA follows: TGTGCCAGCAGCGGTAGCGGGGGAAACATTCAGTACTTC.

The chain carries TRBV19 and TRBJ2-5, with 10 positions matching TRBD2. Trimming at V came to 4 bases and at J to 5 bases, leaving 13 bases not matched to a gene. The CDR3 contains 17 residues. Germline V lookup: CDR1 LNHDA, CDR2 SQIVND (reference sequence). CDR3 loop: CASSTGAGGPVLETQYF. CDR3 bases: TGTGCCAGTAGTACGGGAGCGGGGGGGCCTGTTTTGGAGACCCAGTACTTC.

This chain uses TRBV28 with TRBJ1-5; D is possibly TRBD1 (5 bases). The CDR3 totals 15 residues. Germline V gene sequence: CDR1 MDHEN, CDR2 SYDVKM. V shed 7 bases and J shed 2 bases, with 15 bases lying between them. In DNA, the CDR3 is TGTGCCAGCAACCCTACGGGACTAGGCAATCAGCCCCAGCATTTT. It codes for CASNPTGLGNQPQHF.

The chain couples TRBV12-3 or TRBV12-4 to TRBJ2-7, with a tentative D call TRBD1 (6 bases). The CDR3 is made up of 13 amino acids. V dropped 3 bases and J dropped 7 bases, with 13 bases sitting between them. The CDR3 sequence: CASSLWGRQEQYF. The CDR3 DNA follows: TGTGCCAGCAGTTTGTGGGGGCGTCAAGAGCAGTACTTC.

This clone was counted only a few times. The chain recombines TRBV19 with TRBJ1-2; 11 nucleotides align to TRBD1. V dropped 5 bases and J dropped 2; count of bases not matched to a gene: 10. CDR3 length: 17 residues. CDR1 and CDR2 (germline): LNHDA, SQIVND (reference sequence). Here the CDR3 reads CASSGLKRTGGNYGYTF. CDR3 sequence (DNA): TGTGCCAGTAGTGGTTTAAAAAGGACAGGGGGCAACTATGGCTACACCTTC.

The chain joins TRBV10-3 to TRBJ2-5; 7 positions agree with TRBD2. The CDR3 runs 15 residues. V lost 10 bases and J lost 3; bases outside the gene matches: 14. In germline, CDR1 is ENHRY, CDR2 SYGVKD. DNA for the CDR3: TGTGCCACCACTAACCCTTCACGGGGGGAAGAGACCCAGTACTTC. This gives the protein CATTNPSRGEETQYF.

The chain has TRBV6-1 and TRBJ2-7; D is undetermined. Trimming took 1 base from V and 2 from J, leaving 6 bases between them. The CDR3 has 13 amino acids. Germline V gene data show CDR1 as MNHNS and CDR2 as SASEGT. The CDR3 loop reads CASSEGQTYEQYF. The CDR3 DNA reads TGTGCCAGCAGTGAAGGCCAGACCTACGAGCAGTACTTC.

The CDR3 sequence: CASSLGTGDSPLHF. Here the CDR3 DNA reads TGTGCCAGCAGCTTAGGGACAGGGGATTCACCCCTCCACTTT. The rearrangement joins TRBV5-4 to TRBJ1-6, with 10 bases that match TRBD1. The V gene end was trimmed by 2 bases and the J gene end by 8 bases; junction bases not matched to a gene: 1. Germline V lookup: CDR1 SGHNT, CDR2 YYREEE (reference sequence). The CDR3 is 14 amino acids.

This clone was seen only a few times. The V call is TRBV12-3 or TRBV12-4, the J call TRBJ1-2, with unresolved D. Trimming shortened V by 4 bases and J by 4 bases, and 7 bases separated the two germline ends. The CDR3 contains 12 residues. The chain's CDR3 is CASSSRSYGYTF. The DNA for the CDR3 is TGTGCCAGCAGTTCCAGAAGCTATGGCTACACCTTC.

V is TRBV4-2 and J is TRBJ1-1, with 7 positions matching TRBD1. This CDR3 spans 14 amino acids. V was pared by 5 bases and J by 1 base, with 4 bases of the junction left unmatched. Germline CDR1 is LGHNA and CDR2 is YNFKEQ. Written as DNA, the CDR3 is TGTGCCAGCAGCTACTACAGGGGGAACACTGAAGCTTTCTTT. Its translation is CASSYYRGNTEAFF.

This clone was detected once. The chain has TRBV5-6 and TRBJ2-7; 8 nucleotides line up with TRBD2. From germline, CDR1 is SGHDT and CDR2 YYEEEE. V was pared by 4 bases and J by 6 bases, with 3 bases of the junction left unmatched. The CDR3 has 12 amino acids. The CDR3 spells CASSRGGREQYF. CDR3 nucleotide sequence: TGTGCCAGCAGCCGGGGGGGCCGCGAGCAGTACTTC.

The chain recombines TRBV7-9 with TRBJ2-2, with 9 bases that match TRBD2. Trimming at V came to 6 bases and at J to 0 bases, leaving 14 bases not matched to a gene. The CDR3 extends over 19 amino acids. From germline, CDR1 is SEHNR and CDR2 FQNEAQ (reference sequence). The CDR3 bases are TGTGCCAGCAGGAGCCTGGATGCTAGCGGGGAGGCGAACACCGGGGAGCTGTTTTTT. Translating it yields CASRSLDASGEANTGELFF.

The gene calls are TRBV5-4 and TRBJ2-7, with D perhaps TRBD2 (5 bases). V lost 0 bases to trimming and J lost 2 bases, with 9 bases between them. The length of the CDR3 is 14 residues. Per the germline V gene, CDR1 is SGHNT and CDR2 is YYREEE (reference sequence). This CDR3 reads CASSLEGLPYEQYF. CDR3 DNA: TGTGCCAGCAGCTTGGAAGGACTTCCCTACGAGCAGTACTTC.